This T cell receptor (beta chain) was documented in a study of blood T cell repertoires in COVID-19. Per the germline V gene, CDR1 is SNHLY and CDR2 is FYNNEI. The CDR3 extends over 15 amino acids. The V segment lost 2 bases and the J segment 5 bases; nucleotides outside the gene matches: 6. This clone was seen just once. Generated by immunoSEQ multiplex PCR, the TCRdb table keeps only in-frame clones and is missing some. In the table there are approximately 49,000 clones, about four fifths of which are singletons. Sequences were obtained from peripheral blood. The chain has TRBV2 and TRBJ2-5; 9 bases agree with TRBD2. This clonotype was sampled from a man in his fifties or sixties with acute or convalescent COVID-19. The CDR3 DNA reads as TGTGCCAGCAGTGAAAATAGCGGGAGTCTTGAGACCCAGTACTTC. Protein sequence: CASSENSGSLETQYF.